The entry below gives a single T cell receptor beta chain sequence along with its context. This clonotype was seen a few times. No antigen is known for it. No much larger clone exists at a distance of one base, and base qualities are not known. The method was 5' RACE. Sequenced on a NextSeq 500. To allow correction of PCR and sequencing errors, the TCR library protocol tagged every TCR cDNA molecule with a unique molecular identifier. In the paper's pipeline: TCR identification, UMI-based error correction and CDR3 extraction were performed with Decombinator tools. TCRs above a frequency of 2 per 1,000, corresponding to the top 1% of the tumor frequency distribution, were defined as expanded. Renyi diversity was calculated using the R vegan package after each repertoire was subsampled 100 times to 5,000 TCRs. CDR3 similarity networks were built from amino acid triplet string-kernel similarity, connecting CDR3s with pairwise similarity above 0.82. Using fastp at Q25 and MiXCR, TCRdb reprocessed the public reads and kept productive beta chains. For every CDR3 protein sequence, its rows merge into one entry that carries the most common genes and DNA. Clone size and V and J calls follow TCRdb, not the original study. A total of around 45,000 distinct CDR3 sequences appear in this sample, roughly an eighth of them only once. The ten largest clones take up 55% to 70% of the sample.

This entry belongs to a study of spatial heterogeneity in lung cancer (dated by TCRdb to between 2019 and 2020). With respect to the entire study: Beta-chain transcripts were consistently detected in greater numbers than alpha-chain transcripts, which likely reflects a higher abundance of beta-chain transcripts. At surgery, both alpha and beta chains were TCR-sequenced in roughly 200 tumor regions, approximately 64 matched nontumor lung samples and 50 to 60 PBMC samples. TCR repertoire features were related to nonsynonymous mutation counts determined by whole-exome sequencing of tumor tissue. In the raw uncorrected reads, each unique combination of TCR and UMI appeared more than ten times on average. The study quantitatively compared TCR alpha and beta repertoires across multiple tumor regions, matched nontumor lung and blood in non-small cell lung cancer.

The CDR3 starts with the cysteine, ends with the phenylalanine, and has 13 residues. CDR3 DNA is the only sequence kept; it has 39 bases, read in frame from the first base. Compared with germline, V lacks 6 bases and J lacks 9 bases; bases without a gene match: 10. The time point label corresponds to: sample taken at primary tumor resection. For TCR sequencing, whole RNA was extracted from tumor and nontumor lung tissue, or from cryopreserved PBMC samples, and no cell sorting was done. The donors were around 69 patients from the lung TRACERx cohort who had early-stage, untreated non-small cell lung cancer. Only patients for whom sufficient RNA was available from at least two tumor regions were selected for TCR sequencing. The study at large found these results: Confirming at a functional level the hypothesis that regional TCRs recognize regional mutations was considered to require additional single-cell paired TCR alpha and beta sequencing. Ubiquitous expanded tumor TCRs were detected in blood more often at tumor resection than at routine follow-up.

The TCR sequence derives from a male donor with early-stage non-small cell lung cancer. This material consisted of PBMCs, taken at surgery. The chain is made from TRBV12-3 or TRBV12-4 and TRBJ1-1, with 7 middle bases fitting TRBD1. Here the CDR3 is given as CASSLGQADQAFF. The DNA sequence is given as TGTGCCAGCAGCCTCGGACAGGCCGACCAAGCTTTCTTT.